This T cell receptor beta chain is drawn from a study of shared clonotypes between healthy human individuals. V was trimmed by 3 bases and J by 3 bases, leaving 15 bases between them. Looked up from germline, CDR1 is MNHEY and CDR2 is SMNVEV (reference sequence). CDR3 length equals 15 residues. General study findings and limits: Richness estimates generally favored naive over memory subsets. Non-shared clonotypes had lower generation probabilities than clonotypes shared by all four sorted-subset donors. Between a handful of donors, naive CD4 clonotypes were shared at a level of about 5%.

As concerns this clone: Its target is unknown.

The naive CD8 subset, CD45RO-negative cells positively selected for CCR7, excluded terminally differentiated effector memory CD45RA+ cells. Some clones are missing from TCRdb's copy, which holds only in-frame ones; the method was immunoSEQ multiplex PCR. The data show about 2 million clones, over 85% seen once. The source is a man aged 18 to 30 in good health. Sequenced: naive CD8+ T cells sorted from blood. The rearrangement joins TRBV27 to TRBJ2-7; TRBD1 is a possible D gene (5 bases). In nucleotides, the CDR3 is TGTGCCAGCAGTTTGGGTCAGGGTTTGATCTACGAGCAGTACTTC. It translates to CASSLGQGLIYEQYF.